A single sample is the source of the 28 T cell receptor beta chains below, sequenced in a study of graft-versus-host responses after intestinal transplantation. Clones were read by immunoSEQ multiplex PCR, and TCRdb kept only the in-frame ones, dropping some. This table holds about 130,000 clones, around 90% found once. Which antigens these TCRs recognize remains unknown. The sequencing used unstimulated CD4+ T cells sorted from spleen or lymph node cells, collected before intestinal transplant. The receptors shown here come from a human donor who received an intestinal transplant.

This clone was seen a single time. The chain recombines TRBV7-2 with TRBJ2-7; D may be TRBD2 (6 bases). The germline CDR1 and CDR2 sequences are SGHTA and FQGNSA. CDR3 length equals 13 residues. V lost 3 bases and J 3 bases, leaving 9 bases between the germline ends. The DNA for the CDR3 is TGTGCCAGCAGCTTTGGACTAAACTACGAGCAGTACTTC. Protein sequence: CASSFGLNYEQYF. The entire variable domain, with the rest obtained from reference TRBV7-2 and TRBJ2-7, is as follows: GAGVSQSPSNKVTEKGKDVELRCDPISGHTALYWYRQSLGQGLEFLIYFQGNSAPDKSGLPSDRFSAERTGGSVSTLTIQRTQQEDSAVYLCASSFGLNYEQYFGPGTRLTVT.

This clone came up once. V gene TRBV7-2 combines with J gene TRBJ2-7; 8 nucleotides agree with TRBD2. This CDR3 region has 16 residues. Germline CDR1 reads SGHTA; CDR2 reads FQGNSA. The ends lost 5 bases at V and 2 bases at J; junction bases unmatched: 11. CDR3 sequence: CASSALAGRPTYEQYF. Written as DNA, the CDR3 is TGTGCCAGCAGCGCGTTAGCGGGAAGGCCCACCTACGAGCAGTACTTC.

The chain employs TRBV9 and TRBJ1-1, with D unclear. Germline CDR1 SGDLS, CDR2 YYNGEE. The V and J ends lost 2 bases and 3 bases respectively, with 14 bases between them. This CDR3 region has 15 residues. In DNA form, the CDR3 reads TGTGCCAGCAGCGTCTCATGGACTGAAGACACTGAAGCTTTCTTT. It yields the protein CASSVSWTEDTEAFF. Complete variable domain (other parts from reference TRBV9 and TRBJ1-1): DSGVTQTPKHLITATGQRVTLRCSPRSGDLSVYWYQQSLDQGLQFLIQYYNGEERAKGNILERFSAQQFPDLHSELNLSSLELGDSALYFCASSVSWTEDTEAFFGQGTRLTVV.

The rearrangement joins TRBV28 to TRBJ1-2; a possible D gene is TRBD1 (6 bases). The CDR3 covers 11 residues. The germline V and J ends were trimmed by 5 bases and 5 bases, with 6 bases remaining between them. Germline V gene data show CDR1 as MDHEN and CDR2 as SYDVKM. The DNA of the CDR3 is TGTGCCAGCAGTGGACAGTATGGCTACACCTTC. It encodes CASSGQYGYTF.

This clone was observed once. The chain combines TRBV4-2 with TRBJ2-1; TRBD2 aligns across 8 bases. J gave up 4 bases and V 1 base, and 6 bases lay outside the gene matches. Germline V gives CDR1 LGHNA, CDR2 YNFKEQ. The CDR3 sequence is 16 residues long. The CDR3 sequence: CASSQGAGGEYNEQFF. DNA for the CDR3: TGTGCCAGCAGCCAAGGGGCGGGGGGAGAGTACAATGAGCAGTTCTTC.

The chain employs TRBV30 and TRBJ2-5, with 9 bases aligning to TRBD2. This CDR3 has 14 amino acids. Per the germline V gene, CDR1 is GTSNPN and CDR2 is SVGIG (reference sequence). V lost 0 bases, J lost 3 bases, and 2 bases stayed unmatched. The CDR3 spells CAWSVRLAEETQYF. The DNA of the CDR3 is TGTGCCTGGAGTGTCCGACTAGCGGAAGAGACCCAGTACTTC.

The chain carries TRBV6-6 and TRBJ2-1; the D gene is possibly TRBD1 (5 bases). The germline V gene has CDR1 MNHNY and CDR2 SVGAGI (reference sequence). The CDR3 is 14 residues long. Between the trimmed V and J ends, which lost 2 bases and 5 bases, there was a span of 10 bases. In DNA, the CDR3 is TGTGCCAGCAGTTACGATACAGGCCACAATGAGCAGTTCTTC. Translated: CASSYDTGHNEQFF.

J is TRBJ1-4 and V is TRBV28; D unresolved. Germline CDR1 is MDHEN and CDR2 is SYDVKM. The CDR3 consists of 15 residues. The V gene lost 3 bases and the J gene lost 0 bases, with 8 bases spanning the gap. In DNA form, the CDR3 reads TGTGCCAGCAGTTTTTTTGGAGCAACTAATGAAAAACTGTTTTTT. Its protein is CASSFFGATNEKLFF.

The chain has TRBV27 and TRBJ1-5; D is possibly TRBD1 (6 bases). The V end was cut by 3 bases, the J end by 7 bases, with 13 bases between. The CDR3 is 14 amino acids. Germline-derived CDR1 and CDR2 are MNHEY and SMNVEV (reference sequence). CDR3 bases: TGTGCCAGCAGTTTGTTCGGGGGCCGGCAGCCCCAGCATTTT. Translating it yields CASSLFGGRQPQHF.

The chain links TRBV4-2 to TRBJ2-1; 9 bases match TRBD2. Germline values: CDR1 LGHNA, CDR2 YNFKEQ. The CDR3 runs 17 residues. The trim removed 0 bases at V and 5 bases at J, leaving 8 bases unmatched. The CDR3 bases are TGTGCCAGCAGCCAAGATGTGACTAGCGGTAAGGACAATGAGCAGTTCTTC. Its protein product is CASSQDVTSGKDNEQFF.

The CDR3 bases are TGTGCCAGCAGCTTCGAGGGGCGGGCCACCTACAATGAGCAGTTCTTC. Translating it yields CASSFEGRATYNEQFF. This chain connects TRBV5-4 to TRBJ2-1, with D possibly being TRBD1 or TRBD2 (5 bases each). V dropped 2 bases and J dropped 2 bases, with 14 bases sitting between them. The CDR3 totals 16 residues. Germline assignment: CDR1 SGHNT and CDR2 YYREEE (reference sequence).

The V and J genes are TRBV25-1 and TRBJ2-1; TRBD1 might be the D (5 bases). Germline assignment: CDR1 MGHDK and CDR2 SYGVNS. The CDR3 contains 13 residues. V lost 4 bases, J lost 9 bases, and 13 bases lay in between. CDR3 amino acids: CASSGAAGIEQFF. CDR3 bases: TGTGCCAGCAGTGGCGCAGCAGGGATTGAGCAGTTCTTC. Complete variable domain (other parts from reference TRBV25-1 and TRBJ2-1): EADIYQTPRYLVIGTGKKITLECSQTMGHDKMYWYQQDPGMELHLIHYSYGVNSTEKGDLSSESTVSRIRTEHFPLTLESARPSHTSQYLCASSGAAGIEQFFGPGTRLTVL.

The chain joins TRBV5-4 to TRBJ2-6, with D hard to call. Germline lookup yields CDR1 SGHNT and CDR2 YYREEE (reference sequence). The V and J ends lost 0 bases and 4 bases respectively, with 11 bases between them. This CDR3 comprises 16 residues. CDR3 coding DNA: TGTGCCAGCAGCTTGGTGGGTGCACGGGGGGCCAACGTCCTGACTTTC. Translation gives CASSLVGARGANVLTF.

The chain is built from TRBV5-4 and TRBJ2-1, with 8 nucleotides matching TRBD1. Germline CDR1 reads SGHNT; CDR2 reads YYREEE (reference sequence). J gave up 5 bases and V 0 bases, and 4 bases lay outside the gene matches. CDR3 size: 15 residues. The CDR3, as DNA: TGTGCCAGCAGCTTGGGACCCAGGGGGCACAATGAGCAGTTCTTC. This gives the protein CASSLGPRGHNEQFF.

CDR3 sequence: CASSRGTNYEQYF. In DNA form, the CDR3 reads TGTGCCAGCAGCAGGGGGACGAACTACGAGCAGTACTTC. J is TRBJ2-7 and V is TRBV21-1. TRBV21-1 is designated a pseudogene. CDR3 length: 13 residues.

V and J are TRBV6-1 and TRBJ2-5; 9 bases are shared with TRBD1. The CDR3 runs 15 residues. The V gene's germline CDR1 is MNHNS and CDR2 SASEGT. The ends lost 6 bases at V and 2 bases at J; junction bases unmatched: 7. CDR3: CASSRDRALQETQYF. The CDR3 coding sequence is TGTGCCAGCAGCCGGGACAGGGCCCTACAAGAGACCCAGTACTTC.

The rearrangement links TRBV9 to TRBJ1-2; D perhaps matches TRBD1 (5 bases). The CDR3 has 12 residues. Germline values: CDR1 SGDLS, CDR2 YYNGEE. Trimming stripped 4 bases from V and 5 bases from J, with 9 bases between. The CDR3 DNA reads as TGTGCCAGCAGCCGAGACAGTTATGGCTACACCTTC. Amino acid sequence: CASSRDSYGYTF.

This clone is a singleton in its sample. This chain connects TRBV5-4 to TRBJ2-1, with 7 bases lining up with TRBD2. CDR1 SGHNT and CDR2 YYREEE come from the germline V gene (reference sequence). CDR3 length: 14 amino acids. Unmatched junction bases numbered 14, after V lost 9 bases and J lost 8 bases. CDR3: CATSAGRYVYEQFF. In nucleotides, the CDR3 is TGTGCCACGTCAGCGGGAAGGTACGTCTATGAGCAGTTCTTC.

Only a few counts were recorded for this clone. CDR3 coding DNA: TGTGCCATCAGTGGGGGGCACGAGCAGTACTTC. It codes for CAISGGHEQYF. The chain has TRBV10-3 and TRBJ2-7, with D tentatively TRBD1 (6 bases). CDR3 length: 11 residues. Germline V gene sequence: CDR1 ENHRY, CDR2 SYGVKD. V shed 4 bases and J shed 5 bases, with 6 bases lying between them.

J is TRBJ2-1 and V is TRBV28; 11 bases agree with TRBD2. Trimming at V came to 5 bases and at J to 7 bases, leaving 10 bases not matched to a gene. CDR3 size: 16 residues. The germline CDR1 and CDR2 sequences are MDHEN and SYDVKM. CDR3 in amino acids: CASSTVAGGPWNEQFF. As DNA, the CDR3 is TGTGCCAGCAGTACGGTAGCGGGAGGGCCGTGGAATGAGCAGTTCTTC. Filled out from reference TRBV28 and TRBJ2-1, the complete variable domain reads DVKVTQSSRYLVKRTGEKVFLECVQDMDHENMFWYRQDPGLGLRLIYFSYDVKMKEKGDIPEGYSVSREKKERFSLILESASTNQTSMYLCASSTVAGGPWNEQFFGPGTRLTVL.

This chain links TRBV27 with TRBJ1-6; D perhaps matches TRBD1 (5 bases). CDR1 and CDR2 (germline): MNHEY, SMNVEV (reference sequence). The CDR3 has 15 residues. Trimming removed 6 bases from V and 7 bases from J, with 16 bases in between. CDR3 nucleotides: TGTGCCAGCAGCTTTCGTCCCCGGGGGAATTCACCCCTCCACTTT. Translation gives CASSFRPRGNSPLHF.

The chain is built from TRBV7-2 and TRBJ2-7; 8 bases agree with TRBD2. CDR3 size: 16 residues. Germline V lookup: CDR1 SGHTA, CDR2 FQGNSA. V was clipped by 5 bases and J by 3 bases; unmatched bases: 12. CDR3 amino acids: CASSPRGREVFYEQYF. CDR3 in DNA: TGTGCCAGCAGCCCAAGAGGGCGGGAGGTTTTCTACGAGCAGTACTTC.

This chain connects TRBV7-2 to TRBJ2-7, with 10 bases fitting TRBD2. The CDR3 loop spans 15 amino acids. J lost 2 bases, V lost 5 bases, and 6 bases had no gene match. CDR1 and CDR2 (germline): SGHTA, FQGNSA. CDR3 DNA sequence: TGTGCCAGCAGCGTCAGCGGGAGGGCGCCCTACGAGCAGTACTTC. It encodes CASSVSGRAPYEQYF.

The chain is built from TRBV20-1 and TRBJ2-7, with TRBD1 identical over 7 bases. Germline V gives CDR1 DFQATT, CDR2 SNEGSKA (reference sequence). The V and J ends lost 6 bases and 3 bases, in that order; junction bases with no gene match: 2. The CDR3 is made up of 11 amino acids. CDR3 sequence (DNA): TGCAGTGCGAGGGACAGCTACGAGCAGTACTTC. It specifies CSARDSYEQYF.

The V call is TRBV15, the J call TRBJ2-7, with D perhaps being TRBD1 or TRBD2 (5 bases each). V shed 3 bases and J shed 3 bases, with 15 bases lying between them. The CDR3 is 15 amino acids. The V gene's germline CDR1 is LNHNV and CDR2 YYDKDF (reference sequence). The CDR3 reads CATSSLGTSLYEQYF. CDR3 sequence (DNA): TGTGCCACCAGCAGCTTGGGGACGAGCCTCTACGAGCAGTACTTC.

This chain connects TRBV18 to TRBJ1-1, with unresolved D. Trimming stripped 0 bases from V and 1 base from J, with 6 bases between. Germline CDR1 and CDR2: KGHSH and LQKENI. The CDR3 is 14 amino acids. The CDR3 nucleotides are TGTGCCAGCTCACCACCGGCGGCGAACACTGAAGCTTTCTTT. It is translated as CASSPPAANTEAFF.

The chain combines TRBV11-2 with TRBJ1-2, with TRBD1 identical over 8 bases. CDR3 length: 16 amino acids. CDR1 and CDR2 from the germline V gene are SGHAT and FQNNGV. The junction had 7 bases not matched to a gene; V was cut back by 1 base and J by 3 bases. The chain's CDR3 is CASSLVETGVDYGYTF. CDR3 bases: TGTGCCAGCAGCTTAGTGGAGACAGGGGTAGACTATGGCTACACCTTC.

The V gene is TRBV19, the J gene TRBJ2-7; D remains ambiguous. The CDR3 is made up of 17 amino acids. The ends were cut back, 2 bases at V and 2 bases at J, with 19 bases in the middle. Per germline, CDR1 LNHDA and CDR2 SQIVND (reference sequence). The CDR3 here is CASSISHGAGGAYEQYF. CDR3 coding DNA: TGTGCCAGTAGTATATCACATGGAGCAGGCGGAGCCTACGAGCAGTACTTC.